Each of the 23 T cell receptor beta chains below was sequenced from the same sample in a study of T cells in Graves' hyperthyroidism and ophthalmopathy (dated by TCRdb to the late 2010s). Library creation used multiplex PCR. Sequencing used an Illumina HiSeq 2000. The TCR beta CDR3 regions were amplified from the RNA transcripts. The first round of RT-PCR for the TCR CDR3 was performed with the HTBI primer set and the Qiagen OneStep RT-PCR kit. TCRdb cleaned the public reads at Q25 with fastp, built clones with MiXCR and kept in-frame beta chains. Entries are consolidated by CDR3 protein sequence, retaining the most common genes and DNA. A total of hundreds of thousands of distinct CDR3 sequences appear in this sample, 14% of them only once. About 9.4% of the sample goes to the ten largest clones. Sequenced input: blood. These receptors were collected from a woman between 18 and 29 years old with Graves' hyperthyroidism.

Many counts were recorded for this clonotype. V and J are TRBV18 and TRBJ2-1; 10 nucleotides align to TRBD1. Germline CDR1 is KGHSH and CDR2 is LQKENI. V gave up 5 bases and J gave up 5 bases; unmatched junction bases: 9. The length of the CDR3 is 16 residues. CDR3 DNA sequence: TGTGCCAGCTCAACCATAAGGGACAGGGGCCACAATGAGCAGTTCTTC. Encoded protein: CASSTIRDRGHNEQFF. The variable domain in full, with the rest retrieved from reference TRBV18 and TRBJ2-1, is NAGVMQNPRHLVRRRGQEARLRCSPMKGHSHVYWYRQLPEEGLKFMVYLQKENIIDESGMPKERFSAEFPKEGPSILRIQQVVRGDSAAYFCASSTIRDRGHNEQFFGPGTRLTVL.

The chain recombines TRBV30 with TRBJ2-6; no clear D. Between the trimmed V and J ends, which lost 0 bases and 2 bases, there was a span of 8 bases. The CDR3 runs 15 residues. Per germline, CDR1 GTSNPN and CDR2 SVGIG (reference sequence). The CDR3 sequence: CAWSVLGPGANVLTF. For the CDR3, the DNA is TGTGCCTGGAGTGTACTCGGCCCTGGGGCCAACGTCCTGACTTTC.

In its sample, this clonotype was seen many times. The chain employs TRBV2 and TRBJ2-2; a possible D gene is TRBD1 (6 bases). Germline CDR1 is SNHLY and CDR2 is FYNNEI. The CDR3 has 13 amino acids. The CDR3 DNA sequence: TGTGAAGAGGGACAAACGAACACCGGGGAGCTGTTTTTT. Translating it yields CEEGQTNTGELFF.

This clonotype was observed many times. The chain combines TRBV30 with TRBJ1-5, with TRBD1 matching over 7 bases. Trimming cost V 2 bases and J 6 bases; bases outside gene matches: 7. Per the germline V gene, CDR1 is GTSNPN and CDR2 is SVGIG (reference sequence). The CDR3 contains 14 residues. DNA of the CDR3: TGTGCCTGGAGTATAAACAGGGGAGGTCAGCCCCAGCATTTT. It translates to CAWSINRGGQPQHF.

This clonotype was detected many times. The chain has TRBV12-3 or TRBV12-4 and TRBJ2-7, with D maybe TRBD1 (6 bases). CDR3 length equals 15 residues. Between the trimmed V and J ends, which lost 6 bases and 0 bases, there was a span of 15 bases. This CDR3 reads CASSNWGQSSYEQYF. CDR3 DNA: TGTGCCAGCAGCAATTGGGGGCAGAGCTCCTACGAGCAGTACTTC.

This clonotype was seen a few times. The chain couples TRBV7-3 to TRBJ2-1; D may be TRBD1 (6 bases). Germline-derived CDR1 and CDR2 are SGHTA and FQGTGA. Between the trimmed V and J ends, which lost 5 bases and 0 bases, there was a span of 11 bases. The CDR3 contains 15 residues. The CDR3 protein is CASSPKGDSYNEQFF. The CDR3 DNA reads TGTGCCAGCAGCCCGAAGGGGGACTCCTACAATGAGCAGTTCTTC.

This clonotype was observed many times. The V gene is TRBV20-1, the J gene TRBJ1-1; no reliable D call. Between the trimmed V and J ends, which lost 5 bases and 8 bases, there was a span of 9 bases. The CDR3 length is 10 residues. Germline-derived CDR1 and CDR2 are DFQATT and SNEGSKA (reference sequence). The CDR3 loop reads CSAPQPEAFF. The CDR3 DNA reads TGCAGTGCTCCCCAACCAGAAGCTTTCTTT.

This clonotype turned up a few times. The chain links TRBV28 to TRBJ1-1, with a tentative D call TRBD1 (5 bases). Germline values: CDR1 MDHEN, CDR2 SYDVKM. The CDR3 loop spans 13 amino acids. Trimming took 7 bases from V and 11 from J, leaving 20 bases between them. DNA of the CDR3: TGTGCCAGCACCAGTCAGACAGCTTTTCAGGCTTTCTTT. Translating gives CASTSQTAFQAFF.

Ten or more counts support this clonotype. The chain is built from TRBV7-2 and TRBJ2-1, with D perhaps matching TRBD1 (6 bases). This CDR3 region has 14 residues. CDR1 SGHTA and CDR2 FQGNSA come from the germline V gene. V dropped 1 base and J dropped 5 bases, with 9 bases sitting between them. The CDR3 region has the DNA TGTGCCAGCAGCTTAGGACAGGTCAACAATGAGCAGTTCTTC. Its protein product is CASSLGQVNNEQFF.

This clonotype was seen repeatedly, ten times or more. CDR3 DNA: TGTGCCTGGAGTGAGCAGGTGAATTCACCCCTCCACTTT. Encoded protein: CAWSEQVNSPLHF. This chain connects TRBV30 to TRBJ1-6; the D is unclear. Trimming removed 1 base from V and 7 bases from J, with 8 bases in between. Germline CDR1 reads GTSNPN; CDR2 reads SVGIG (reference sequence). The CDR3 has 13 amino acids.

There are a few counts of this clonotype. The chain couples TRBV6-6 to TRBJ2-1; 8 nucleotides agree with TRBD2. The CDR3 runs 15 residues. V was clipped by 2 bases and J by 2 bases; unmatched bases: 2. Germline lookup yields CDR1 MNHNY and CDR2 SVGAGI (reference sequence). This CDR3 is CASSYAGGTYNEQFF. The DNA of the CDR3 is TGTGCCAGCAGTTACGCGGGAGGAACCTACAATGAGCAGTTCTTC.

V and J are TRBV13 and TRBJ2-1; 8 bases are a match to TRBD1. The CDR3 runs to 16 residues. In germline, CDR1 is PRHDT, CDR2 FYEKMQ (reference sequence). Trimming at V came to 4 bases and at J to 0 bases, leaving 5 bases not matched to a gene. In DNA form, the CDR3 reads TGTGCCAGCAGCTCCTCCGGGACAGGCTCCTACAATGAGCAGTTCTTC. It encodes CASSSSGTGSYNEQFF.

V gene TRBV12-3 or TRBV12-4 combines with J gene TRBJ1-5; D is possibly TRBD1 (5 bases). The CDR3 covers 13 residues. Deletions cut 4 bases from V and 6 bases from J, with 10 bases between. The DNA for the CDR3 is TGTGCCAGCAGTTATAGGGGAAGTCAGCCCCAGCATTTT. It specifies CASSYRGSQPQHF.

The CDR3, as DNA: TGCAGTGCTAAGATAGGGGTTGGATATGGCTACACCTTC. This encodes CSAKIGVGYGYTF. V gene TRBV20-1 combines with J gene TRBJ1-2, with D perhaps matching TRBD1 (5 bases). The V gene's germline CDR1 is DFQATT and CDR2 SNEGSKA (reference sequence). The CDR3 is made up of 13 amino acids. V was cut by 4 bases and J by 5 bases, with 14 bases left in between.

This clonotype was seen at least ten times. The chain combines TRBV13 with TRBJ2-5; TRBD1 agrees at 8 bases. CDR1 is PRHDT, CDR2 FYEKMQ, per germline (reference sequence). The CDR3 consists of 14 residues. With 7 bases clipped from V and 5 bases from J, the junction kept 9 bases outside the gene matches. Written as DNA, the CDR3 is TGTGCCAGCAAATTGGCAGGGGGCGGGGAGACCCAGTACTTC. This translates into CASKLAGGGETQYF.

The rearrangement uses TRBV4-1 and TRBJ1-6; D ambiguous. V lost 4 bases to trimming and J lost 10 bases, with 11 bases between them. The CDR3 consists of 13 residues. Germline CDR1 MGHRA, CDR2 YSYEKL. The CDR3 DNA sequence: TGCGCCAGCAGCCTCCCCGGCACCTCACCCCTCCACTTT. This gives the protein CASSLPGTSPLHF.

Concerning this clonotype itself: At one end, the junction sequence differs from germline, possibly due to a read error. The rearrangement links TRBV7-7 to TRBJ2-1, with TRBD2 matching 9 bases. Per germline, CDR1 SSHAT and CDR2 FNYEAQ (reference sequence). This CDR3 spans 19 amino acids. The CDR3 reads CASSLGLFVAGGPRNEQSF. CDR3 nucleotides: TGTGCTAGCAGCTTAGGCCTCTTTGTGGCGGGAGGGCCACGGAATGAGCAGTCCTTC.

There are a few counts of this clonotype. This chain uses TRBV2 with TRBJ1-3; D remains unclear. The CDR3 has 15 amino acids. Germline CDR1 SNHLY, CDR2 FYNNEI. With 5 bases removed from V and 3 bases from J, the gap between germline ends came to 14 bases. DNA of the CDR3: TGTGCCAGCAGTCCTCAGGTCCTGGGTGGAAACACCATATATTTT. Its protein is CASSPQVLGGNTIYF.

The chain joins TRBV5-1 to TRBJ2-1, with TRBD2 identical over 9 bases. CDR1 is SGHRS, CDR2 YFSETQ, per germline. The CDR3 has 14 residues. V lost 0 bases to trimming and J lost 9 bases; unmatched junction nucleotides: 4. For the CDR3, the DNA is TGCGCCAGCAGCTTGGGGGTTAGCGGGAGTGAGCAGTTCTTC. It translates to CASSLGVSGSEQFF.

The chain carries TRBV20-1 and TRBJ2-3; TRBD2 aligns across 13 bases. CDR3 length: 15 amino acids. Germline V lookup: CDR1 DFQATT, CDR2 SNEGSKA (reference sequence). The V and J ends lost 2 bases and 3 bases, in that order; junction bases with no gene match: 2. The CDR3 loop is CSARRLAGGTDTQYF. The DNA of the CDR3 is TGCAGTGCTAGACGACTAGCGGGAGGAACAGATACGCAGTATTTT.

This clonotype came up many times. The CDR3 is CASSLAADGGYTF. The DNA of the CDR3 is TGTGCCAGCAGCTTGGCGGCGGACGGTGGCTACACCTTC. The J gene is TRBJ1-2, the V gene TRBV5-6; D unresolved. This CDR3 contains 13 residues. Trimming shortened V by 0 bases and J by 7 bases, and 10 bases separated the two germline ends. Germline loops: CDR1 SGHDT, CDR2 YYEEEE.

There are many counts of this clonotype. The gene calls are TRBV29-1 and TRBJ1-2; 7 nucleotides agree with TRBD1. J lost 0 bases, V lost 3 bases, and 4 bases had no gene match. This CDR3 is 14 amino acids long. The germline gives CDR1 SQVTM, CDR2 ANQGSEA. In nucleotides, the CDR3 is TGCAGCGTTGATGACAGGGCAGCTAACTATGGCTACACCTTC. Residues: CSVDDRAANYGYTF.

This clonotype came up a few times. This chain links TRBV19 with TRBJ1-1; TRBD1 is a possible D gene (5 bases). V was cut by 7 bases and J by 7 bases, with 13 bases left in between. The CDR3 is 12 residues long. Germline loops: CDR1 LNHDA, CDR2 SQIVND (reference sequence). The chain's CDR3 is CASTLGAREAFF. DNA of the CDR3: TGTGCCAGTACCCTTGGGGCCCGTGAAGCTTTCTTT.